This entry is about one TCR beta chain. Its matching antigen is unknown. The data belong to a study of siplizumab effects on memory and regulatory T cells. V dropped 2 bases and J dropped 0 bases, with 5 bases sitting between them. Germline V gene lookup returns CDR1 SGHNT and CDR2 YENEEA. This CDR3 contains 14 residues. TCRdb's copy holds only in-frame clones and misses some; the assay was immunoSEQ multiplex PCR. This sample carries approximately 100,000 clones, around nine tenths of them seen once, and the ten largest clones take around 12%. General study results and limits: Siplizumab gave mappable alloreactive CD4+ clones an average Treg-derived fraction of nearly 70%, against under 35% in controls. Memory cells seemed less diverse than naive T cells, which also seemed major contributors to the alloresponse. Confirmation that proliferating Tregs from siplizumab cultures had suppressive function was not obtained.

Sequencing was done on a sample of non-Treg CD4+ T cells sorted from blood. The chain combines TRBV11-3 with TRBJ1-5; no reliable D call. This receptor was identified in a human donor in good health. The CDR3 nucleotides are TGTGCCAGCAGCTTATCTTATAGCAATCAGCCCCAGCATTTT. Protein sequence: CASSLSYSNQPQHF.